The 32 T cell receptor beta chains listed next were all sequenced from one sample in a study of monozygotic twins with inflammatory bowel disease. From the 5' RACE reads, TCRdb lists one entry per CDR3 protein and no DNA. In all, the sample yields roughly 160,000 distinct CDR3 sequences. Input material: blood. The receptor source for this set is a human donor with ulcerative colitis or Crohn's disease, or a healthy co-twin of an affected twin (not recorded which).

This rearrangement joins TRBV5-1 to TRBJ1-4; TCRdb returns TRBD1, unconfirmable since there is no DNA. CDR1 is SGHRS and CDR2 is YFSETQ in the germline V gene. The CDR3 contains 16 residues. The CDR3 is CASSLGQGVTNEKLFF.

The V and J genes are TRBV7-2 and TRBJ1-2. Germline CDR1 SGHTA, CDR2 FQGNSA. The CDR3 runs 13 residues. This CDR3 is CASSLERIYGYTF.

V and J are TRBV6-1 and TRBJ1-6; TCRdb picks TRBD1, but there is no DNA to check that call. From germline, CDR1 is MNHNS and CDR2 SASEGT. CDR3 length: 15 amino acids. The chain's CDR3 is CASSRGGGFGSPLHF.

V usage is TRBV3-1 and J usage is TRBJ1-5; TCRdb proposes TRBD1, but this gene call is untestable without DNA. This CDR3 spans 14 amino acids. Germline V gives CDR1 LGHDT, CDR2 YNNKEL (reference sequence). CDR3 protein: CASSQTQGDQPQHF.

The rearrangement joins TRBV5-5 to TRBJ2-1; TCRdb's D call of TRBD1 is untestable without DNA. Germline V lookup: CDR1 SGHKS, CDR2 YYEKEE (reference sequence). This CDR3 has 15 amino acids. CDR3 in amino acids: CASSTDSPTYNEQFF.

The chain joins TRBV4-1 to TRBJ1-1; TCRdb's D call, TRBD1, is unchecked because there is no DNA. The length of the CDR3 is 14 residues. Germline assignment: CDR1 MGHRA and CDR2 YSYEKL. The CDR3 reads CASSQGADNTEAFF.

V gene TRBV7-2 combines with J gene TRBJ1-5; the D gene TCRdb calls, TRBD1, cannot be checked with no DNA. Germline values: CDR1 SGHTA, CDR2 FQGNSA. The CDR3 is 16 amino acids. The CDR3 loop reads CASSLVSGGSNQPQHF.

The chain links TRBV2 to TRBJ1-5. Germline V CDR1 and CDR2: SNHLY, FYNNEI. CDR3 length equals 14 residues. The CDR3 is CASKSDGGNQPQHF.

This sequence joins TRBV5-6 and TRBJ2-7; there is no DNA to check the TCRdb D call of TRBD1. In germline, CDR1 is SGHDT, CDR2 YYEEEE. CDR3 length: 15 residues. The CDR3 region is CASSLRDARSYEQYF.

The CDR3 reads CSARRLAGESYNEQFF. This rearrangement joins TRBV20-1 to TRBJ2-1; lacking DNA, the TRBD2 call made by TCRdb goes unchecked. This CDR3 has 16 amino acids. Germline V gene sequence: CDR1 DFQATT, CDR2 SNEGSKA (reference sequence).

V gene TRBV5-1 combines with J gene TRBJ2-5; checking the TCRdb D call of TRBD2 is not possible without DNA. The germline gives CDR1 SGHRS, CDR2 YFSETQ. The CDR3 totals 19 residues. The CDR3 reads CASSSRPILRLAVEETQYF. Filled out from reference TRBV5-1 and TRBJ2-5, the complete variable domain reads KAGVTQTPRYLIKTRGQQVTLSCSPISGHRSVSWYQQTPGQGLQFLFEYFSETQRNKGNFPGRFSGRQFSNSRSEMNVSTLELGDSALYLCASSSRPILRLAVEETQYFGPGTRLLVL.

The CDR3 here is CASSYFGVGGNEQFF. The chain combines TRBV11-3 with TRBJ2-1; TCRdb lists TRBD2, though no DNA is available to test this call. The CDR3 consists of 15 residues. Germline lookup yields CDR1 SGHNT and CDR2 YENEEA.

The CDR3 here is CASSLEAVNTEAFF. This chain uses TRBV7-8 with TRBJ1-1. Germline V CDR1 and CDR2: SGHVS, FQNEAQ. The length of the CDR3 is 14 residues.

This sequence joins TRBV20-1 and TRBJ1-2; TCRdb reports TRBD1, a call that lacks DNA to check it against. Germline-derived CDR1 and CDR2 are DFQATT and SNEGSKA (reference sequence). The CDR3 extends over 15 amino acids. The CDR3 protein is CSAREQGRNLYGYTF.

The rearrangement links TRBV5-1 to TRBJ2-7; checking the TCRdb D call of TRBD1 is not possible without DNA. The CDR3 contains 17 residues. The germline gives CDR1 SGHRS, CDR2 YFSETQ. CDR3 loop: CASSLWDNRGSTYEQYF.

This chain connects TRBV4-3 to TRBJ1-6. CDR3 size: 16 residues. Germline CDR1 is LGHNA and CDR2 is YSLEER. Here the CDR3 reads CASSQESGPSWSPLHF.

V is TRBV12-3 or TRBV12-4 and J is TRBJ1-6; TCRdb indicates TRBD1, and absent DNA this call remains unverified. This CDR3 is 16 amino acids long. CDR3 sequence reads: CASSFRPEGAWSPLHF.

The chain carries TRBV18 and TRBJ2-5; checking the TCRdb D call of TRBD2 is not possible without DNA. This CDR3 is 14 amino acids long. Germline CDR1 is KGHSH and CDR2 is LQKENI. This CDR3 reads CASSPLGPEGTQYF.

The chain joins TRBV20-1 to TRBJ1-6. CDR3 size: 12 residues. Looked up from germline, CDR1 is DFQATT and CDR2 is SNEGSKA (reference sequence). Here the CDR3 reads CSARQLSSPLHF.

CDR3 sequence: CARSPPGTSVEQFF. The gene calls are TRBV5-6 and TRBJ2-1; TCRdb gives TRBD2 as the D gene, but with no DNA this cannot be confirmed. Germline lookup yields CDR1 SGHDT and CDR2 YYEEEE. CDR3 length: 14 residues.

V gene TRBV4-1 combines with J gene TRBJ1-5; TCRdb selects TRBD1, and the lack of DNA leaves this call unchecked. The germline CDR1 and CDR2 sequences are MGHRA and YSYEKL. This CDR3 region has 17 residues. The CDR3 sequence is CASSQFGTDHSNQPQHF.

The gene calls are TRBV4-3 and TRBJ2-1; no DNA is available, so the TRBD1 call from TCRdb remains unchecked. CDR3 length: 13 amino acids. The V gene's germline CDR1 is LGHNA and CDR2 YSLEER. The CDR3: CASSQAGGDEQFF.

V usage is TRBV29-1 and J usage is TRBJ1-5; TCRdb lists TRBD1, though no DNA is available to test this call. The CDR3 has 12 amino acids. Germline values: CDR1 SQVTM, CDR2 ANQGSEA. CDR3 amino acids: CSVGTGNQPQHF.

The chain uses TRBV24-1 and TRBJ2-5; the TRBD1 assignment by TCRdb is unverifiable without DNA. The germline V gene encodes CDR1 KGHDR and CDR2 SFDVKD. This CDR3 has 14 amino acids. This CDR3 is CATSRDSASETQYF.

The genes are TRBV20-1 and TRBJ2-1; TCRdb's D call, TRBD1, is unchecked because there is no DNA. CDR1 is DFQATT, CDR2 SNEGSKA, per germline (reference sequence). The CDR3 is 12 residues long. CDR3 protein: CSASRRVDEQFF.

The chain recombines TRBV28 with TRBJ1-3. The CDR3 extends over 17 amino acids. The V gene's germline CDR1 is MDHEN and CDR2 SYDVKM. The CDR3 loop is CASSPNTAWVAGNTIYF.

The V call is TRBV5-1, the J call TRBJ2-3; TCRdb indicates TRBD1, and absent DNA this call remains unverified. The germline V gene encodes CDR1 SGHRS and CDR2 YFSETQ. This CDR3 is 14 amino acids long. CDR3 sequence: CASSLGGGTDTQYF.

This chain uses TRBV3-1 with TRBJ2-7; no DNA is available, so the TRBD2 call from TCRdb remains unchecked. Looked up from germline, CDR1 is LGHDT and CDR2 is YNNKEL (reference sequence). This CDR3 has 14 residues. CDR3 protein: CASSQDLLRELMAF.

J is TRBJ1-1 and V is TRBV14. CDR3 size: 16 residues. CDR1 is SGHDN and CDR2 is FVKESK in the germline V gene. The CDR3 spells CASSQDIGASNTEAFF.

This CDR3 is CASSQDDSGRVLNEQFF. This chain joins TRBV4-2 and TRBJ2-1; TCRdb gives TRBD2 as the D gene, but with no DNA this cannot be confirmed. Germline V gene data show CDR1 as LGHNA and CDR2 as YNFKEQ. The CDR3 consists of 17 residues.

The chain carries TRBV5-4 and TRBJ1-1; TCRdb proposes TRBD1, but this gene call is untestable without DNA. From germline, CDR1 is SGHNT and CDR2 YYREEE (reference sequence). The CDR3 spans 15 residues. The CDR3 loop reads CASSLGQGMNTEAFF.

This chain uses TRBV20-1 with TRBJ1-2. Germline values: CDR1 DFQATT, CDR2 SNEGSKA (reference sequence). The CDR3 is 13 residues long. This CDR3 is CSAREETNYGYTF.